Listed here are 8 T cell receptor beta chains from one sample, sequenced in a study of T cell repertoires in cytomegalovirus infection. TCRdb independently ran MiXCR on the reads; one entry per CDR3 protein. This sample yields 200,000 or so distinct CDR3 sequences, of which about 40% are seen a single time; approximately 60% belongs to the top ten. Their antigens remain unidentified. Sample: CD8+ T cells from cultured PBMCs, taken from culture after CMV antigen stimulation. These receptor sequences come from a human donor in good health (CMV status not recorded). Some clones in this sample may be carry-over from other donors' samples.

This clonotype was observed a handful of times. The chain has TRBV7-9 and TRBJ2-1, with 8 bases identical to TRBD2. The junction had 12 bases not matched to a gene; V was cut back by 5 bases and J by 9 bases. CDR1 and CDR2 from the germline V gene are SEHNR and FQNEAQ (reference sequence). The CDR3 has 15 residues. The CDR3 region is CASSLGGVPRGEQFF. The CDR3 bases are TGTGCCAGCAGCCTCGGGGGGGTCCCGCGCGGTGAGCAGTTCTTC. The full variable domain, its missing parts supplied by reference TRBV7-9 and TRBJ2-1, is DTGVSQNPRHKITKRGQNVTFRCDPISEHNRLYWYRQTLGQGPEFLTYFQNEAQLEKSRLLSDRFSAERPKGSFSTLEIQRTEQGDSAMYLCASSLGGVPRGEQFFGPGTRLTVL.

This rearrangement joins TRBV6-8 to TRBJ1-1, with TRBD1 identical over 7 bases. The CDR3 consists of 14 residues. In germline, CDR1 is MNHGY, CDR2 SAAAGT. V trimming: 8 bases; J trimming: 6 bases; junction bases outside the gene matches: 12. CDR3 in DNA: TGTGCCAGCGGCCTCAGGGGGATCGGCGCTGAAGCTTTCTTT. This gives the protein CASGLRGIGAEAFF.

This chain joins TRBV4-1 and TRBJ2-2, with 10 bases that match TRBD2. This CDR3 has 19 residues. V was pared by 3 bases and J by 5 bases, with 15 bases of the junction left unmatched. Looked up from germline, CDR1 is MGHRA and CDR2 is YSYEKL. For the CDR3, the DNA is TGCGCCAGCAGCCACCACCCTTGGATAGCGGGAGGTTGGACCGGGGAGCTGTTTTTT. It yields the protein CASSHHPWIAGGWTGELFF.

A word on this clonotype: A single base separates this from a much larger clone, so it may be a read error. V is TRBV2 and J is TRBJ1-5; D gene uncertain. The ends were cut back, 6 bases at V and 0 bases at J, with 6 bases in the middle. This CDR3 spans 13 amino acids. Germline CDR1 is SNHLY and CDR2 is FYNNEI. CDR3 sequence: CASRSSSNQPQHF. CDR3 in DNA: TGTGCCAGCAGGTCGAGTAGCAATCAGCCCCAGCATTTT.

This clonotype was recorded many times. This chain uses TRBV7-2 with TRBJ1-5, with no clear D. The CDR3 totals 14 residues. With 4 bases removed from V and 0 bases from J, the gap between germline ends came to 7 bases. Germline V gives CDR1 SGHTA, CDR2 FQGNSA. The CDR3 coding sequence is TGTGCCAGCAGCTCCGGGTCTAGCAATCAGCCCCAGCATTTT. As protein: CASSSGSSNQPQHF.

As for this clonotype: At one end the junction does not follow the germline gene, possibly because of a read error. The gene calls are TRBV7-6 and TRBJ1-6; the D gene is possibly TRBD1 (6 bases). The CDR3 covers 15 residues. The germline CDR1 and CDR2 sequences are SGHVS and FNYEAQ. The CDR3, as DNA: TGTGCCAGCAGCTGGGCCAGGAGGGGGATGTCACCGCTCCACTTT. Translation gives CASSWARRGMSPLHF.

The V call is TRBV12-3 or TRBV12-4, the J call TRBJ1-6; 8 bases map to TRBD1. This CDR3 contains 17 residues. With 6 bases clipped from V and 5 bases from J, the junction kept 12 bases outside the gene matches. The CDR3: CASSDSTGATDNSPLHF. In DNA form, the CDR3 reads TGTGCCAGCAGCGATTCGACAGGGGCGACGGATAATTCACCCCTCCACTTT.

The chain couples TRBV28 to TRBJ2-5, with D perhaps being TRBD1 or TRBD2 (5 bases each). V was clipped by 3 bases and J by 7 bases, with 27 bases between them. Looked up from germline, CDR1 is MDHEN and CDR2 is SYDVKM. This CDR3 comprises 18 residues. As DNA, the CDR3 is TGTGCCAGCAGTTTTTTCCAACCCCGCATGGGACGGAACCCGACCCAGTACTTC. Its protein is CASSFFQPRMGRNPTQYF.